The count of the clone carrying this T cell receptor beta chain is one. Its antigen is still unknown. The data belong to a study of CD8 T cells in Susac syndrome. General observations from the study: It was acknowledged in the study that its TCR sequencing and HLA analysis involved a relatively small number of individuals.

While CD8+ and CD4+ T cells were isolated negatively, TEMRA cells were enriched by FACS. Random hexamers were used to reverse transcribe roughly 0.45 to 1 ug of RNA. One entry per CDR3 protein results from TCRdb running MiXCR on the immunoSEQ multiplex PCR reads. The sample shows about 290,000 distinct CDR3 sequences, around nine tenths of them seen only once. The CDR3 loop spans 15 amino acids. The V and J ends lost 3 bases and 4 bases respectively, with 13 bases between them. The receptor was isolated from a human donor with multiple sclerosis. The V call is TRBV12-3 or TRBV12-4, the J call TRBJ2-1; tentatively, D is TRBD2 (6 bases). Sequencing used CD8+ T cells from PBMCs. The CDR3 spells CASSFAGTGYNEQFF. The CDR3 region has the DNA TGTGCCAGCAGTTTCGCCGGGACTGGATACAATGAGCAGTTCTTC.